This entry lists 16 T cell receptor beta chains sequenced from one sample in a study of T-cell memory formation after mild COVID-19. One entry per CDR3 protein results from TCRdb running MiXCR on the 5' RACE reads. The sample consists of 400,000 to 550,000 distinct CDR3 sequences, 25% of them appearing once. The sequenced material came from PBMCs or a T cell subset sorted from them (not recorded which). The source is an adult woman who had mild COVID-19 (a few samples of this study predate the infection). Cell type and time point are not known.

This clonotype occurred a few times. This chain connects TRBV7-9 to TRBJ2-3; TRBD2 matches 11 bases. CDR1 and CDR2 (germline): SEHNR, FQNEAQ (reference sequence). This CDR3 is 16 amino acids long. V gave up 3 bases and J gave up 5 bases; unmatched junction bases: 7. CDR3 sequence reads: CASSFLAGGVQDTQYF. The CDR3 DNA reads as TGTGCCAGCAGCTTCCTAGCGGGAGGAGTCCAAGATACGCAGTATTTT.

The CDR3 nucleotides are TGTGCCAGCAGTTCCACGGGACAGGGAGGGAATGAGCAGTTCTTC. This codes for CASSSTGQGGNEQFF. This chain uses TRBV12-3 or TRBV12-4 with TRBJ2-1; 9 bases agree with TRBD1. Trimming took 4 bases from V and 7 from J; bases not matched to a gene: 8. This CDR3 spans 15 amino acids.

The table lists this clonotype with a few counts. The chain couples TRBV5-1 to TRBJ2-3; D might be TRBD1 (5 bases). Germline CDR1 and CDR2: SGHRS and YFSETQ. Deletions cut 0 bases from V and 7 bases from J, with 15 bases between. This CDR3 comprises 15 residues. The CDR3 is CASSLEGILPHTQYF. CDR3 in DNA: TGCGCCAGCAGCTTGGAGGGGATACTCCCTCATACGCAGTATTTT. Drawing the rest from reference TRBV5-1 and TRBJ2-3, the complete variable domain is KAGVTQTPRYLIKTRGQQVTLSCSPISGHRSVSWYQQTPGQGLQFLFEYFSETQRNKGNFPGRFSGRQFSNSRSEMNVSTLELGDSALYLCASSLEGILPHTQYFGPGTRLTVL.

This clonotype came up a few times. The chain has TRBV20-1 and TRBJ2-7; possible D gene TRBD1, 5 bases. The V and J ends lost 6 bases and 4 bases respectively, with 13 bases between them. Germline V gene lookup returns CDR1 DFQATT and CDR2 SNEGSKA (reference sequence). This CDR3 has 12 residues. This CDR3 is CSAFGHPYEQYF. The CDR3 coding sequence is TGCAGTGCCTTTGGACACCCTTACGAGCAGTACTTC.

The CDR3 nucleotides are TGCAGTGCTAGATTTCCAGGGGCTGGAAACACCATATATTTT. It codes for CSARFPGAGNTIYF. The genes are TRBV20-1 and TRBJ1-3, with D tentatively TRBD1 (6 bases). From germline, CDR1 is DFQATT and CDR2 SNEGSKA (reference sequence). V lost 2 bases and J lost 2, with 10 bases in between. There are 14 residues in the CDR3.

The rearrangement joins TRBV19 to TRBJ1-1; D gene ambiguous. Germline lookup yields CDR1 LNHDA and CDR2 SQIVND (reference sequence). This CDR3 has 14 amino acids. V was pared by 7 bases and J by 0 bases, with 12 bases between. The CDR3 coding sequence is TGTGCCAGTACCTCGGCACCAATGAACACTGAAGCTTTCTTT. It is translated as CASTSAPMNTEAFF.

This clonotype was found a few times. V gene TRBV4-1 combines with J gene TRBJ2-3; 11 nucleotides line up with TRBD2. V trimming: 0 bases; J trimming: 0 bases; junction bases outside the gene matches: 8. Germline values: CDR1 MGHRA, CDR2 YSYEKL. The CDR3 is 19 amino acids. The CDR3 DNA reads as TGCGCCAGCAGCCAAGATCGAACTAGCGGGGGAGCTAGCACAGATACGCAGTATTTT. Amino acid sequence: CASSQDRTSGGASTDTQYF.

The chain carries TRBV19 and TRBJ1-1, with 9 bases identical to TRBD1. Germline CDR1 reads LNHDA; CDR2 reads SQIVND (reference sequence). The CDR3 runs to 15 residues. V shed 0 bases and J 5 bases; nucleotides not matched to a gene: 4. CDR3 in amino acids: CASSIEHRGRTEAFF. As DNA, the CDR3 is TGTGCCAGTAGTATAGAACACAGGGGGCGAACTGAAGCTTTCTTT. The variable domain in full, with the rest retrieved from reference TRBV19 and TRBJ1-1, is DGGITQSPKYLFRKEGQNVTLSCEQNLNHDAMYWYRQDPGQGLRLIYYSQIVNDFQKGDIAEGYSVSREKKESFPLTVTSAQKNPTAFYLCASSIEHRGRTEAFFGQGTRLTVV.

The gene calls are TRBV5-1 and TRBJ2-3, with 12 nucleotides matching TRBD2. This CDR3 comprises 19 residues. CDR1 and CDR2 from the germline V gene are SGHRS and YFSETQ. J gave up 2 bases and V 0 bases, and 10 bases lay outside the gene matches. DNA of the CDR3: TGCGCCAGCAGCTTGGAACCCAGCACTAGCGGGGGGATCACAGATACGCAGTATTTT. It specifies CASSLEPSTSGGITDTQYF.

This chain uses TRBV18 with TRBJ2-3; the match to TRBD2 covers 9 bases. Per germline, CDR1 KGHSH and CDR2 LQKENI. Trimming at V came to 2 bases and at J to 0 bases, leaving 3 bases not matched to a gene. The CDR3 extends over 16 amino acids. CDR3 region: CASSPVSGRSTDTQYF. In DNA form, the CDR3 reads TGTGCCAGCTCACCAGTGAGCGGGAGGAGCACAGATACGCAGTATTTT.

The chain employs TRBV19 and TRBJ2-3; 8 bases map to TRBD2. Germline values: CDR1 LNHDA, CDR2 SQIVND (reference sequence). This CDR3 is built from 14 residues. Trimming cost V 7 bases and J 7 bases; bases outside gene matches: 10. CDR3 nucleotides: TGTGCCAGTAACGGGGGGGCCGATCTCCATACGCAGTATTTT. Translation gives CASNGGADLHTQYF.

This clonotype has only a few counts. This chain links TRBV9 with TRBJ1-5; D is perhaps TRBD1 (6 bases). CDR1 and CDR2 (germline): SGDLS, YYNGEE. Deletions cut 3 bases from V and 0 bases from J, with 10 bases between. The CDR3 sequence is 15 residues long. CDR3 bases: TGTGCCAGCAGCGAGACAGGATCTAGCAATCAGCCCCAGCATTTT. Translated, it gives CASSETGSSNQPQHF.

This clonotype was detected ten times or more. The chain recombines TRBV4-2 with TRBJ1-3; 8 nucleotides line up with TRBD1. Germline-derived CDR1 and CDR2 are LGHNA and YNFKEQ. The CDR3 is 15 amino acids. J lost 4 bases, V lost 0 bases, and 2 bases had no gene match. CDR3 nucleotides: TGTGCCAGCAGCCAAGAGGCAGGGGGCGGAAACACCATATATTTT. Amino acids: CASSQEAGGGNTIYF.

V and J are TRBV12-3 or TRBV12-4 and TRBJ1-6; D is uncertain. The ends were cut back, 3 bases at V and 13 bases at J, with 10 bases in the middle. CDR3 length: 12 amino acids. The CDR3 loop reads CASSFAQAPLHF. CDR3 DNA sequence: TGTGCCAGCAGTTTTGCCCAGGCTCCCCTCCACTTT.

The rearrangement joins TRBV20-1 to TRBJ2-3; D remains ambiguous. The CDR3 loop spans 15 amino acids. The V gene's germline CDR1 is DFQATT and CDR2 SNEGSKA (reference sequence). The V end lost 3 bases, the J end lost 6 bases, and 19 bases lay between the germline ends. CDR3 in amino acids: CSASLLGNEPDTQYF. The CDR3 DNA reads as TGCAGTGCTAGTTTGCTAGGGAATGAGCCCGATACGCAGTATTTT.

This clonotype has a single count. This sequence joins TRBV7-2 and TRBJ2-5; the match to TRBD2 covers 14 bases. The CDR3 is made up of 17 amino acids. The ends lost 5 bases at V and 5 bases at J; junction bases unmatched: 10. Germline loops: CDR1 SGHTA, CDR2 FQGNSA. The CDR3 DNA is TGTGCCAGCAGCGCCGGGACTAGCGGGAGAATCAGCGAGACCCAGTACTTC. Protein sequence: CASSAGTSGRISETQYF.